What follows are 20 T cell receptor beta chains derived from one specimen sequenced in a study of cytomegalovirus exposure and HLA in healthy donors. PCR was performed using 60 Vbeta and 13 Jbeta primers. The data were produced by immunoSEQ multiplex PCR, yet TCRdb's version contains in-frame clones alone and is incomplete. The sample consists of more than 130,000 clones, around 78% of them appearing once. The sequencing input was PBMCs. The receptors stem from a male donor in good health and CMV-seronegative.

Of note for this clone: Other DNA sequences in the same sample also yield this CDR3. This sequence joins TRBV27 and TRBJ1-2; 11 nucleotides match TRBD1. Germline V gene sequence: CDR1 MNHEY, CDR2 SMNVEV (reference sequence). The junction had 2 bases not matched to a gene; V was cut back by 4 bases and J by 4 bases. This CDR3 contains 14 residues. The CDR3 reads CASSSGTGGYGYTF. In DNA form, the CDR3 reads TGTGCCAGCAGTTCCGGGACAGGGGGCTATGGCTACACCTTC.

There are a few counts of this clone. V usage is TRBV15 and J usage is TRBJ2-1; no firm D call. CDR3 length: 15 amino acids. The V end was cut by 0 bases, the J end by 9 bases, with 15 bases between. The germline V gene encodes CDR1 LNHNV and CDR2 YYDKDF (reference sequence). The CDR3: CATSREISGLGEQFF. In DNA form, the CDR3 reads TGTGCCACCAGCAGAGAAATATCAGGCTTGGGTGAGCAGTTCTTC.

The chain employs TRBV10-3 and TRBJ2-2; 10 bases fit TRBD2. The CDR3 has 15 residues. Per the germline V gene, CDR1 is ENHRY and CDR2 is SYGVKD. The J segment lost 5 bases and the V segment lost 6 bases, leaving 6 bases of the junction unmatched. The CDR3 reads CAISKTSGDTGELFF. CDR3 sequence (DNA): TGTGCCATCAGCAAAACTAGCGGGGATACCGGGGAGCTGTTTTTT.

The chain joins TRBV19 to TRBJ2-4; 8 bases match TRBD2. This CDR3 spans 15 amino acids. The germline gives CDR1 LNHDA, CDR2 SQIVND (reference sequence). V gave up 3 bases and J gave up 6 bases; unmatched junction bases: 7. CDR3 in DNA: TGTGCCAGTAGTATGGAGGGACTAGTTAGAAACATTCAGTACTTC. Its protein is CASSMEGLVRNIQYF.

The rearrangement uses TRBV7-2 and TRBJ1-2; D remains unclear. V was pared by 1 base and J by 8 bases, with 14 bases between. This CDR3 region has 14 residues. Per the germline V gene, CDR1 is SGHTA and CDR2 is FQGNSA. CDR3 in DNA: TGTGCCAGCAGCTTAGGAGGCGGGAGTAGGGGCTACACCTTC. This codes for CASSLGGGSRGYTF.

The table lists this clone with a count of one. Sequence at one end of the junction differs from germline and may be a read error. The gene calls are TRBV5-1 and TRBJ2-7; TRBD1 might be the D (5 bases). From germline, CDR1 is SGHRS and CDR2 YFSETQ. The CDR3 runs 13 residues. The CDR3 sequence is CASSLEGRGWSHF. The CDR3 DNA reads TGCGCCAGCAGCTTGGAAGGAAGGGGCTGGAGCCACTTC.

The chain joins TRBV29-1 to TRBJ2-7, with TRBD2 matching over 14 bases. The CDR3 is 16 amino acids. Germline values: CDR1 SQVTM, CDR2 ANQGSEA. Germline trimming cut 6 bases from V and 3 bases from J; bases unmatched to any gene: 10. The DNA for the CDR3 is TGCAGCGTGGGGACTAGCGGGAGTCATAGGGGCTACGAGCAGTACTTC. This codes for CSVGTSGSHRGYEQYF.

CDR3 loop: CASSRDREVREQYF. Written as DNA, the CDR3 is TGCGCCAGCAGCAGGGACAGGGAGGTGCGCGAGCAGTACTTC. This chain uses TRBV5-1 with TRBJ2-7; 9 nucleotides align to TRBD1. The CDR3 contains 14 residues. With 4 bases clipped from V and 6 bases from J, the junction kept 8 bases outside the gene matches. In germline, CDR1 is SGHRS, CDR2 YFSETQ.

This clone was picked up one time. The chain has TRBV30 and TRBJ2-7, with 9 bases matching TRBD2. V dropped 2 bases and J dropped 2; count of bases not matched to a gene: 4. The CDR3 is 14 amino acids. CDR1 is GTSNPN and CDR2 is SVGIG in the germline V gene (reference sequence). CDR3 bases: TGTGCCTGGAGTATTGAGCGGGAGGCCTACGAGCAGTACTTC. As protein: CAWSIEREAYEQYF. Looking up the rest from reference TRBV30 and TRBJ2-7 gives the full variable domain: SQTIHQWPATLVQPVGSPLSLECTVEGTSNPNLYWYRQAAGRGLQLLFYSVGIGQISSEVPQNLSASRPQDRQFILSSKKLLLSDSGFYLCAWSIEREAYEQYFGPGTRLTVT.

CDR3 DNA sequence: TGTGCCAGTAGTATAATCGGACTGTGGAGAGACACCGGGGAGCTGTTTTTT. Translated, it gives CASSIIGLWRDTGELFF. The chain employs TRBV19 and TRBJ2-2, with a possible D match to TRBD2 (5 bases). Trimming left V 2 bases short and J 3 bases short, with 16 bases between. This CDR3 has 17 amino acids. Germline lookup yields CDR1 LNHDA and CDR2 SQIVND (reference sequence).

This clone has only a few counts. This chain joins TRBV6-1 and TRBJ2-5; D gene unclear. CDR1 and CDR2 from the germline V gene are MNHNS and SASEGT. The CDR3 covers 13 residues. The V end was cut by 7 bases, the J end by 2 bases, with 11 bases between. CDR3 in DNA: TGTGCCAGCACCCTGACATTACAAGAGACCCAGTACTTC. Translation gives CASTLTLQETQYF.

V usage is TRBV5-6 and J usage is TRBJ1-4, with D uncertain. Trimming left V 2 bases short and J 4 bases short, with 15 bases between. In germline, CDR1 is SGHDT, CDR2 YYEEEE. There are 16 residues in the CDR3. CDR3 amino acids: CASSFTAGQVNEKLFF. For the CDR3, the DNA is TGTGCCAGCAGCTTTACGGCAGGTCAGGTTAATGAAAAACTGTTTTTT.

The table lists this clone with a count of one. V gene TRBV7-6 combines with J gene TRBJ2-4, with D perhaps matching TRBD1 (6 bases). This CDR3 has 16 amino acids. V lost 5 bases to trimming and J lost 0 bases, with 14 bases between them. Germline V CDR1 and CDR2: SGHVS, FNYEAQ. CDR3 region: CASSPRTVLAKNIQYF. The DNA of the CDR3 is TGTGCCAGCAGCCCACGGACAGTCCTAGCCAAAAACATTCAGTACTTC. Combining the CDR3 with reference TRBV7-6 and TRBJ2-4 gives the whole variable domain GAGVSQSPRYKVTKRGQDVALRCDPISGHVSLYWYRQALGQGPEFLTYFNYEAQQDKSGLPNDRFSAERPEGSISTLTIQRTEQRDSAMYRCASSPRTVLAKNIQYFGAGTRLSVL.

CDR3: CASSQFSNEQFF. In DNA, the CDR3 is TGCGCCAGCAGCCAATTTTCGAATGAGCAGTTCTTC. V gene TRBV4-1 combines with J gene TRBJ2-1; unclear D gene. V lost 2 bases to trimming and J lost 7 bases, with 6 bases between them. CDR3 length: 12 residues. In germline, CDR1 is MGHRA, CDR2 YSYEKL.

The chain carries TRBV5-8 and TRBJ1-5; D uncertain. This CDR3 region has 11 residues. Germline CDR1 reads SGHTS; CDR2 reads YDEGEE. Trimming left V 4 bases short and J 9 bases short, with 8 bases between. CDR3 DNA sequence: TGTGCCAGCAGCCTTGCAGGGCCCCAGCATTTT. It is translated as CASSLAGPQHF.

This rearrangement joins TRBV6-5 to TRBJ2-7; D not certain. The V and J ends lost 9 bases and 0 bases respectively, with 12 bases between them. The CDR3 length is 13 residues. CDR1 is MNHEY, CDR2 SVGAGI, per germline. For the CDR3, the DNA is TGTGCCAGTTCGGAAGACTCCTCCTACGAGCAGTACTTC. It codes for CASSEDSSYEQYF.

The chain has TRBV20-1 and TRBJ2-7, with no clear D. Germline values: CDR1 DFQATT, CDR2 SNEGSKA (reference sequence). The CDR3 is 10 amino acids. V was pared by 7 bases and J by 6 bases, with 10 bases between. CDR3 loop: CSVPVGEQYF. The CDR3 DNA follows: TGCAGTGTCCCGGTCGGCGAGCAGTACTTC.

The chain is built from TRBV19 and TRBJ2-7; D perhaps matches TRBD2 (7 bases). Looked up from germline, CDR1 is LNHDA and CDR2 is SQIVND (reference sequence). This CDR3 spans 15 amino acids. Trimming shortened V by 6 bases and J by 7 bases, and 22 bases separated the two germline ends. CDR3 DNA: TGTGCCAGTAGCCCTTTTCGGGGGGCAATTGGGGAGCAGTACTTC. It specifies CASSPFRGAIGEQYF.

This clone appeared once. The rearrangement joins TRBV19 to TRBJ2-1; 11 bases align to TRBD2. Trimming cost V 7 bases and J 3 bases; bases outside gene matches: 5. Germline CDR1 reads LNHDA; CDR2 reads SQIVND (reference sequence). The CDR3 is made up of 15 amino acids. CDR3 residues: CASTQGLAVYNEQFF. As DNA, the CDR3 is TGTGCCAGTACCCAGGGACTAGCGGTCTACAATGAGCAGTTCTTC.

The V and J genes are TRBV13 and TRBJ2-1, with 11 positions matching TRBD2. The ends lost 4 bases at V and 7 bases at J; junction bases unmatched: 15. Germline V gives CDR1 PRHDT, CDR2 FYEKMQ (reference sequence). The CDR3 sequence is 18 residues long. Here the CDR3 DNA reads TGTGCCAGCAGCTCTCAGCCCGGGACTAGCGGATTTCGGAATGAGCAGTTCTTC. Translated, it gives CASSSQPGTSGFRNEQFF.